These 20 T cell receptor beta chains were all obtained from the same sample, sequenced in a study of identical twins. TCRdb used MiXCR to reprocess the 5' RACE reads, holding one entry per CDR3 protein. The table shows more than 400,000 distinct CDR3 sequences, with roughly 15% occurring only once. These same records also appear under a second study, on yellow fever vaccine responses in identical twins.

The sample was CD4+ T cells sorted from blood. The receptors stem from a woman under 30 in good health.

A few counts support this clonotype. This chain connects TRBV12-3 or TRBV12-4 to TRBJ1-6; D is unresolved. Trimming removed 1 base from V and 11 bases from J, with 9 bases in between. This CDR3 comprises 13 residues. The CDR3 reads CASSLDPVAPLHF. The CDR3 coding sequence is TGTGCCAGCAGTTTAGACCCTGTCGCACCCCTCCACTTT.

This clonotype was seen a handful of times. The J gene is TRBJ2-5, the V gene TRBV5-1, with 9 bases fitting TRBD2. The germline CDR1 and CDR2 sequences are SGHRS and YFSETQ. This CDR3 comprises 16 residues. After removal of 0 bases from V and 4 bases from J, the junction contained 7 bases not matched to a gene. The CDR3 nucleotides are TGCGCCAGCAGCTTGGTGCTTGCGGGGGGGTCAGAGACCCAGTACTTC. Translated, it gives CASSLVLAGGSETQYF.

This clonotype was detected a few times. The V call is TRBV7-3, the J call TRBJ2-2; the D is unclear. Germline values: CDR1 SGHTA, CDR2 FQGTGA. Trimming stripped 4 bases from V and 6 bases from J, with 9 bases between. The CDR3 sequence is 13 residues long. CDR3 coding DNA: TGTGCCAGCAGCTCCAACGTCCCCGGGGAGCTGTTTTTT. Translation: CASSSNVPGELFF.

The genes are TRBV5-1 and TRBJ1-2, with TRBD1 identical over 7 bases. CDR3 length equals 15 residues. J gave up 0 bases and V 4 bases, and 6 bases lay outside the gene matches. CDR1 is SGHRS and CDR2 is YFSETQ in the germline V gene. CDR3 DNA sequence: TGCGCCAGCAGCCCGGCGACAGGGCCTAACTATGGCTACACCTTC. Translating it yields CASSPATGPNYGYTF.

This clonotype was detected a few times. The chain uses TRBV12-3 or TRBV12-4 and TRBJ2-7; D may be TRBD1 (6 bases). This CDR3 is built from 15 residues. Deletions cut 3 bases from V and 6 bases from J, with 18 bases between. The CDR3 coding sequence is TGTGCCAGCAGTTTCGGAACAGGGTGGAGATCCGAGCAGTACTTC. It encodes CASSFGTGWRSEQYF.

This clonotype ranks as medium-sized (0.01 to 0.1%). The V and J genes are TRBV5-1 and TRBJ2-1; 10 bases are shared with TRBD2. The V and J ends lost 2 bases and 8 bases, in that order; junction bases with no gene match: 7. Germline V gene data show CDR1 as SGHRS and CDR2 as YFSETQ. CDR3 length equals 15 residues. The CDR3 region is CASSFERGGHDEQFF. CDR3 nucleotides: TGCGCCAGCAGCTTCGAGCGGGGGGGCCACGATGAGCAGTTCTTC.

This clonotype appeared many times. The chain links TRBV6-5 to TRBJ1-6, with D perhaps matching TRBD1 (6 bases). The CDR3 consists of 16 residues. The germline gives CDR1 MNHEY, CDR2 SVGAGI. The V end lost 0 bases, the J end lost 9 bases, and 15 bases lay between the germline ends. The CDR3 protein is CASSYSWEGGASPLHF. CDR3 DNA: TGTGCCAGCAGTTACTCGTGGGAGGGGGGGGCTTCACCCCTCCACTTT.

This sequence joins TRBV2 and TRBJ2-2; 15 bases are shared with TRBD2. The V gene end was trimmed by 7 bases and the J gene end by 6 bases; junction bases not matched to a gene: 6. The CDR3 covers 16 residues. Germline V gene sequence: CDR1 SNHLY, CDR2 FYNNEI. This CDR3 reads CASIGLAGGRSGELFF. The CDR3 nucleotides read TGTGCCAGCATTGGACTAGCGGGAGGGCGATCCGGGGAGCTGTTTTTT.

This clonotype was found a few times. The gene calls are TRBV19 and TRBJ1-4; perhaps TRBD1 as D (6 bases). The V and J ends lost 7 bases and 3 bases respectively, with 6 bases between them. This CDR3 has 12 residues. The germline CDR1 and CDR2 sequences are LNHDA and SQIVND (reference sequence). The chain's CDR3 is CASNRANEKLFF. Written as DNA, the CDR3 is TGTGCCAGTAACAGGGCTAATGAAAAACTGTTTTTT.

This clonotype was observed a handful of times. V is TRBV25-1 and J is TRBJ1-4; 8 bases match TRBD1. This CDR3 contains 14 residues. Germline V gene lookup returns CDR1 MGHDK and CDR2 SYGVNS. V gave up 7 bases and J gave up 7 bases; unmatched junction bases: 8. The CDR3 DNA reads as TGTGCCAGCACAAGGGCAGGGGGCAGTGAAAAACTGTTTTTT. Translating gives CASTRAGGSEKLFF.

The V call is TRBV29-1, the J call TRBJ2-6; 7 bases match TRBD1. Germline V gene data show CDR1 as SQVTM and CDR2 as ANQGSEA. This CDR3 is 19 amino acids long. V trimming: 6 bases; J trimming: 0 bases; junction bases outside the gene matches: 17. CDR3 sequence: CSVLTSWTGRFSGANVLTF. CDR3 nucleotide sequence: TGCAGCGTCCTTACGTCGTGGACAGGTCGCTTCTCTGGGGCCAACGTCCTGACTTTC.

The CDR3 DNA reads as TGTGCCAGCAGTTACCTGGACAGAAACACTGAAGCTTTCTTT. It yields the protein CASSYLDRNTEAFF. The genes are TRBV6-5 and TRBJ1-1; TRBD1 might be the D (6 bases). The CDR3 sequence is 14 residues long. The V gene's germline CDR1 is MNHEY and CDR2 SVGAGI. Trimming removed 2 bases from V and 2 bases from J, with 9 bases in between.

This clonotype came up a few times. The gene calls are TRBV20-1 and TRBJ1-1; TRBD1 is a possible D gene (6 bases). Germline-derived CDR1 and CDR2 are DFQATT and SNEGSKA (reference sequence). CDR3 length equals 14 residues. V dropped 1 base and J dropped 0 bases, with 9 bases sitting between them. CDR3 nucleotide sequence: TGCAGTGCTAGAGCGGGACAAATGAACACTGAAGCTTTCTTT. It translates to CSARAGQMNTEAFF.

This clonotype was picked up many times. The chain has TRBV15 and TRBJ2-5; D ambiguous. The length of the CDR3 is 15 residues. Germline values: CDR1 LNHNV, CDR2 YYDKDF (reference sequence). V was shortened by 5 bases and J by 1 base, with 14 bases between the two germline ends. CDR3 region: CATSLLWSSQETQYF. In DNA, the CDR3 is TGTGCCACCAGCCTCCTCTGGAGTTCCCAAGAGACCCAGTACTTC.

V usage is TRBV15 and J usage is TRBJ1-2, with a weak D call TRBD1 (5 bases). The length of the CDR3 is 13 residues. Germline CDR1 LNHNV, CDR2 YYDKDF (reference sequence). Trimming took off 4 bases at V and 8 bases at J, with 14 bases between the two ends. CDR3 loop: CATSTGTVGGYTF. The CDR3 DNA sequence: TGTGCCACCAGCACCGGGACGGTGGGGGGCTACACCTTC.

J is TRBJ1-4 and V is TRBV25-1; TRBD1 matches 9 bases. Germline loops: CDR1 MGHDK, CDR2 SYGVNS. The V and J ends lost 5 bases and 7 bases, in that order; junction bases with no gene match: 11. The CDR3 sequence is 16 residues long. CDR3 in DNA: TGTGCCAGCAGTCGCCGAGGGGGACAGGGCGGTGAAAAACTGTTTTTT. This sequence encodes CASSRRGGQGGEKLFF.

This clonotype was detected many times. CDR3 in DNA: TGTGCCAGCAGCCCCTTCCCAGGGGAACTCTACAATGAGCAGTTCTTC. It codes for CASSPFPGELYNEQFF. The chain combines TRBV5-5 with TRBJ2-1; D might be TRBD1 (6 bases). V lost 4 bases to trimming and J lost 3 bases, with 17 bases between them. This CDR3 is built from 16 residues. Germline V gene data show CDR1 as SGHKS and CDR2 as YYEKEE (reference sequence).

This clonotype showed up just a few times. The V call is TRBV4-2, the J call TRBJ2-3; no clear D. The CDR3 has 15 residues. Germline V gene lookup returns CDR1 LGHNA and CDR2 YNFKEQ. V lost 0 bases to trimming and J lost 0 bases, with 7 bases between them. CDR3 bases: TGTGCCAGCAGCCAAGAAAGTACTAGCACAGATACGCAGTATTTT. Its protein product is CASSQESTSTDTQYF.

J is TRBJ2-2 and V is TRBV14; possible D gene TRBD1, 5 bases. The CDR3 totals 15 residues. The V and J ends lost 6 bases and 1 base respectively, with 12 bases between them. CDR1 and CDR2 from the germline V gene are SGHDN and FVKESK. CDR3 DNA: TGTGCCAGCAGTCGACAGCCGGGGAACACCGGGGAGCTGTTTTTT. Protein: CASSRQPGNTGELFF.

V gene TRBV6-5 combines with J gene TRBJ2-7, with D maybe TRBD1 (6 bases). CDR1 MNHEY and CDR2 SVGAGI come from the germline V gene. The CDR3 has 13 amino acids. The DNA of the CDR3 is TGTGCCAGCAATTACAGGGTATCCTACGAGCAGTACGTC. Residues: CASNYRVSYEQYV.